The clone carrying this TCR beta chain was recorded a few times. One entry per CDR3 protein results from TCRdb running MiXCR on the RACE reads. Found here are roughly 50,000 distinct CDR3 sequences, 9% to 10% of them singletons; the top ten hold 16%. This specimen comes from a study of human T cells and chemical hapten exposure. Study-level information: Sensitization employed 2% DPC on approximately 2 cm by approximately 2 cm of upper inner arm skin. Each patient's scalp received weekly diphenylcyclopropenone throughout the roughly 25-week study. Epicutaneous patch tests delivered 0.01% DPC to the upper back, with evaluation at 6 days.

The time point denotes: patch test 3, about 24 weeks after DPC sensitization. Treatment given: therapeutic diphenylcyclopropenone sensitization with weekly scalp DPC. The sequence derives from a middle-aged woman with alopecia areata. Some clones in this sample may be carry-over from other donors' samples. Source: whole blood, taken in connection with sensitization to the hapten diphenylcyclopropenone (DPC).

The CDR3 here is CASSQDTDQAFF. The CDR3 region has the DNA TGTGCCAGCAGCCAAGATACGGACCAAGCTTTCTTT. V usage is TRBV3-1 and J usage is TRBJ1-1; no firm D call. CDR1 is LGHDT, CDR2 YNNKEL, per germline (reference sequence). Trimming removed 0 bases at V and 9 bases at J, with 8 bases between. The CDR3 runs to 12 residues. Full variable domain (outside the CDR3, taken from reference TRBV3-1 and TRBJ1-1): DTAVSQTPKYLVTQMGNDKSIKCEQNLGHDTMYWYKQDSKKFLKIMFSYNNKELIINETVPNRFSPKSPDKAHLNLHINSLELGDSAVYFCASSQDTDQAFFGQGTRLTVV.